The present entry profiles one T cell receptor (beta chain) with its context. Trimming pared 2 bases from V and 4 bases from J, leaving 14 bases between. Germline CDR1 SNHLY, CDR2 FYNNEI. The CDR3 contains 15 residues. TCRdb re-called the RT-PCR reads through MiXCR, storing one row per CDR3 protein. In the table there are approximately 720,000 distinct CDR3 sequences, over 12% of which are singletons. This TCR was recovered from a female donor in good health, serving as a healthy control. This sequence joins TRBV2 and TRBJ1-2; D ambiguous. The sample comprised memory CD4+ T cells from blood. The chain's CDR3 is CASSEPVFGSYGYTF. CDR3 sequence (DNA): TGTGCCAGCAGTGAACCAGTCTTCGGAAGCTATGGCTACACCTTC. The variable domain in full, with the rest retrieved from reference TRBV2 and TRBJ1-2, is EPEVTQTPSHQVTQMGQEVILRCVPISNHLYFYWYRQILGQKVEFLVSFYNNEISEKSEIFDDQFSVERPDGSNFTLKIRSTKLEDSAMYFCASSEPVFGSYGYTFGSGTRLTVV.